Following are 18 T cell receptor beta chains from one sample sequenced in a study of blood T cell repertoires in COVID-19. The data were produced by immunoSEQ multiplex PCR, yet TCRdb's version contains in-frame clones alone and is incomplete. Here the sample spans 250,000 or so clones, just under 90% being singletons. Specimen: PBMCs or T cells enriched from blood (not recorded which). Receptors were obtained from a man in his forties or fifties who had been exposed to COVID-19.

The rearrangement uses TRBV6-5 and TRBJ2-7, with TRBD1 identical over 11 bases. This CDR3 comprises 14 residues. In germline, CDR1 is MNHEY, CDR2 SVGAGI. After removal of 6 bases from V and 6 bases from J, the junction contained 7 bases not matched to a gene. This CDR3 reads CASSIGQGASEQYV. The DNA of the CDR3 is TGTGCCAGCAGCATCGGACAGGGGGCGAGCGAGCAGTACGTC.

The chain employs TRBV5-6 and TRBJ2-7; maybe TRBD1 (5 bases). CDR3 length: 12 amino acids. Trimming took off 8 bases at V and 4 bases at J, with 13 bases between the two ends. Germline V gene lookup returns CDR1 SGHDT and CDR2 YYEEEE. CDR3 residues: CASSKQGYEQYV. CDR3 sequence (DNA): TGTGCCAGTTCCAAGCAGGGTTACGAGCAGTACGTC.

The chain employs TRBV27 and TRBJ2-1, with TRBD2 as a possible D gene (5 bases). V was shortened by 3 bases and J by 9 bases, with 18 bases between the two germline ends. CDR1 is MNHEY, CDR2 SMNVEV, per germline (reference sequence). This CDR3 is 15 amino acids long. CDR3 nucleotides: TGTGCCAGCAGTTTTCGCGGGCGCCCCCGGGGTGAGCAGTTCTTC. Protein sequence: CASSFRGRPRGEQFF.

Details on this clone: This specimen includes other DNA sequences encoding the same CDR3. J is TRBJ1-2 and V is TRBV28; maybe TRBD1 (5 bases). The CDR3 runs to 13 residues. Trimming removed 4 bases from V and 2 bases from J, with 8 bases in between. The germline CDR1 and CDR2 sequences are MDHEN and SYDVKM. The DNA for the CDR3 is TGTGCCAGCAGTTGGGACTCGAACTATGGCTACACCTTC. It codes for CASSWDSNYGYTF.

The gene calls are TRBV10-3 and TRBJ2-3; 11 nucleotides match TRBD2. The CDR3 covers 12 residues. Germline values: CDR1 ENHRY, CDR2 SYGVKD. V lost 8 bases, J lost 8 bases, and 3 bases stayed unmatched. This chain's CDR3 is CAIGTSGSTQYF. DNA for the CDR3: TGTGCCATCGGGACTAGCGGCTCTACGCAGTATTTT.

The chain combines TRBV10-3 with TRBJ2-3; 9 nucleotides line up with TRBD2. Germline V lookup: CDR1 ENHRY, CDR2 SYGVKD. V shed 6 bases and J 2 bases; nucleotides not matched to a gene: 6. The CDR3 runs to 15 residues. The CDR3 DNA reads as TGTGCCATCAGAAGTAGCGGGGGCGACACAGATACGCAGTATTTT. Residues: CAIRSSGGDTDTQYF.

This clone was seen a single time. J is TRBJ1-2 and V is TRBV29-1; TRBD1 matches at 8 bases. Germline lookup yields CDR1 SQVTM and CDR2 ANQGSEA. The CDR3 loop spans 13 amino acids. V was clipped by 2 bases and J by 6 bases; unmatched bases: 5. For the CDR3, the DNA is TGCAGCGTTGAAACAGGGGGTGAAGATGGCTACACCTTC. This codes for CSVETGGEDGYTF.

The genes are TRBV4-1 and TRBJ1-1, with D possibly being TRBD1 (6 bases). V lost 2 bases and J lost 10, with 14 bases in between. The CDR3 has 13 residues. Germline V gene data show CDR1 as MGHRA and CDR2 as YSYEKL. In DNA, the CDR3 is TGCGCCAGCAGCCAATCCACAGGGTTGGCAGCTTTCTTT. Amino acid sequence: CASSQSTGLAAFF.

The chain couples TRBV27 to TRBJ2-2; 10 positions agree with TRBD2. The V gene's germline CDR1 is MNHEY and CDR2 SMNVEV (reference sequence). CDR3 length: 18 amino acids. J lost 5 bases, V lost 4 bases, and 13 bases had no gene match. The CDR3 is CASSSPSLAGVVTGELFF. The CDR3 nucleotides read TGTGCCAGCAGTTCCCCCTCGCTAGCGGGAGTAGTAACCGGGGAGCTGTTTTTT.

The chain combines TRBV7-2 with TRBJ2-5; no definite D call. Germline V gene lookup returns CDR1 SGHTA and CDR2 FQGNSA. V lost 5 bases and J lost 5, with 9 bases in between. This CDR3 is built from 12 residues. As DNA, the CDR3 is TGTGCCAGCAGCGAATCCCGGGAGACCCAGTACTTC. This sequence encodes CASSESRETQYF.

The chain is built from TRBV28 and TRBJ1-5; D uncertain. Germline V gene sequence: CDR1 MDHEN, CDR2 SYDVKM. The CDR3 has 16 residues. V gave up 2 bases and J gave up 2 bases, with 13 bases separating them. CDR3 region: CASSLITRSGNQPQHF. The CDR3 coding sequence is TGTGCCAGCAGTTTAATCACCAGGTCTGGCAATCAGCCCCAGCATTTT. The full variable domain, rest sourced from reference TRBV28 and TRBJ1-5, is DVKVTQSSRYLVKRTGEKVFLECVQDMDHENMFWYRQDPGLGLRLIYFSYDVKMKEKGDIPEGYSVSREKKERFSLILESASTNQTSMYLCASSLITRSGNQPQHFGDGTRLSIL.

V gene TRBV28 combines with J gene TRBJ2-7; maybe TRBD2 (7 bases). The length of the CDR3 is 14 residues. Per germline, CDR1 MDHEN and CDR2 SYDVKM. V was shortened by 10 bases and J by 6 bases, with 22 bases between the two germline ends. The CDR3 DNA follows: TGTGCCACCGAAGGGGGGGGGCGGTCACTCGAGCAGTACTTC. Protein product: CATEGGGRSLEQYF.

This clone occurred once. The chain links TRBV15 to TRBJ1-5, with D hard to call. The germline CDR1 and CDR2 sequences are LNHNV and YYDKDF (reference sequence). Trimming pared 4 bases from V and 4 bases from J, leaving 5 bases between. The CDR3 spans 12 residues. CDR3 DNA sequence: TGTGCCACCAGCATGTATAATCAGCCCCAGCATTTT. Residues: CATSMYNQPQHF.

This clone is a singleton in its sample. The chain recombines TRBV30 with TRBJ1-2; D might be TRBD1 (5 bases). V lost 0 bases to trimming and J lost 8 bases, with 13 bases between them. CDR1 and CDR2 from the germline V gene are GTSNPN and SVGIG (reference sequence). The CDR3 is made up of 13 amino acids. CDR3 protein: CAWSVARRGGYTF. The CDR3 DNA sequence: TGTGCCTGGAGTGTAGCTCGGCGGGGCGGCTACACCTTC.

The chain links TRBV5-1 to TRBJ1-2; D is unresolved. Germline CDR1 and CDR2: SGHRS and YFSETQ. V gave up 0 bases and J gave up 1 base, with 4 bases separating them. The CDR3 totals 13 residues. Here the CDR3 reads CASSLDINYGYTF. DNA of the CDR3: TGCGCCAGCAGCTTGGACATTAACTATGGCTACACCTTC.

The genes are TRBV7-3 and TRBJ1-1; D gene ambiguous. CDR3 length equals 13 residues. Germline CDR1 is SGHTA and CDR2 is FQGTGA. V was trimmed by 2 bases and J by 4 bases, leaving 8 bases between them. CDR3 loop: CASSLEGFTEAFF. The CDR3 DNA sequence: TGTGCCAGCAGCTTAGAGGGTTTCACTGAAGCTTTCTTT.

Here the CDR3 reads CASSLVQRGDYTF. The CDR3 coding sequence is TGCGCCAGCAGCTTGGTCCAGCGGGGGGACTACACCTTC. The V gene is TRBV5-1, the J gene TRBJ1-2; D perhaps matches TRBD1 (5 bases). The V end was cut by 0 bases, the J end by 10 bases, with 13 bases between. This CDR3 region has 13 residues. Germline CDR1 is SGHRS and CDR2 is YFSETQ. Filled out from reference TRBV5-1 and TRBJ1-2, the complete variable domain reads KAGVTQTPRYLIKTRGQQVTLSCSPISGHRSVSWYQQTPGQGLQFLFEYFSETQRNKGNFPGRFSGRQFSNSRSEMNVSTLELGDSALYLCASSLVQRGDYTFGSGTRLTVV.

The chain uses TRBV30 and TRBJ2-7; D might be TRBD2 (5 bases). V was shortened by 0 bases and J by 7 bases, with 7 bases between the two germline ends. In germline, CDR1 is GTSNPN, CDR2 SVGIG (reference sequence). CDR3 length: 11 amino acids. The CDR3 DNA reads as TGTGCCTGGAGTGTAGGCGGGGAGCAGTACTTC. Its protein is CAWSVGGEQYF.